Below, 4 T cell receptor beta chains from the same sample are listed, as sequenced in a study of Ad26.COV2.S vaccination and SARS-CoV-2 variants. Generated by immunoSEQ multiplex PCR, the TCRdb table keeps only in-frame clones and is missing some. The sample comprises about 350,000 clones, about 90% of which are singletons, and roughly 3.9% rests with the top ten. This specimen consisted of peripheral blood, obtained after recovery from COVID-19. These receptors came from a human donor who had recovered from COVID-19.

This clone was seen a few times. The chain links TRBV4-1 to TRBJ1-5; D might be TRBD1 (5 bases). V was trimmed by 1 base and J by 1 base, leaving 11 bases between them. Germline V gives CDR1 MGHRA, CDR2 YSYEKL. The CDR3 is made up of 16 amino acids. The CDR3 DNA sequence: TGCGCCAGCAGCCAAGTCCCGGCAGGGAGCAATCAGCCCCAGCATTTT. Protein: CASSQVPAGSNQPQHF.

V and J are TRBV2 and TRBJ2-5; D may match TRBD1 or TRBD2 (5 bases each). This CDR3 contains 14 residues. Germline V gives CDR1 SNHLY, CDR2 FYNNEI. V lost 0 bases and J 4 bases, leaving 9 bases between the germline ends. The chain's CDR3 is CASSEAWDGETQYF. CDR3 in DNA: TGTGCCAGCAGTGAAGCGTGGGACGGAGAGACCCAGTACTTC.

This chain connects TRBV5-1 to TRBJ2-5; either TRBD1 or TRBD2 may fit D (5 bases each). Germline V gene sequence: CDR1 SGHRS, CDR2 YFSETQ. There are 13 residues in the CDR3. With 4 bases removed from V and 5 bases from J, the gap between germline ends came to 12 bases. The CDR3: CASSQGVWETQYF. The CDR3 DNA reads as TGCGCCAGCAGCCAGGGAGTTTGGGAGACCCAGTACTTC.

This chain links TRBV2 with TRBJ2-3, with 12 bases matching TRBD2. Per germline, CDR1 SNHLY and CDR2 FYNNEI. The CDR3 totals 16 residues. Trimming took 5 bases from V and 2 from J; bases not matched to a gene: 5. CDR3 amino acids: CASSSTSGGFTDTQYF. Here the CDR3 DNA reads TGTGCCAGCAGTTCGACTAGCGGGGGATTCACAGATACGCAGTATTTT.